The 22 T cell receptor beta chains given below trace back to one sample, sequenced in a study of T cell responses to AZD1222 COVID-19 vaccine. TCRdb keeps only in-frame clones here, not all; method: immunoSEQ multiplex PCR. Of 150,000 or so clones in the sample, more than 85% were seen once. The material sequenced was peripheral blood, taken 28 days after the second AZD1222 dose. The receptors originated from an adult who received the AZD1222 COVID-19 vaccine.

The chain has TRBV18 and TRBJ2-7; tentative D call: TRBD2 (5 bases). The germline V gene has CDR1 KGHSH and CDR2 LQKENI. The germline V and J ends were trimmed by 0 bases and 2 bases, with 17 bases remaining between them. The CDR3 covers 17 residues. CDR3 DNA: TGTGCCAGCTCACCACCACCGGGTAGGGAGAGCCCCTACGAGCAGTACTTC. Translation gives CASSPPPGRESPYEQYF.

The genes are TRBV4-1 and TRBJ1-1, with D unclear. The germline gives CDR1 MGHRA, CDR2 YSYEKL. Trimming took 0 bases from V and 4 from J, leaving 6 bases between them. The CDR3 is made up of 13 amino acids. CDR3 sequence (DNA): TGCGCCAGCAGCCAAGAAGGGCGCACTGAAGCTTTCTTT. As protein: CASSQEGRTEAFF.

This clone was found once. J is TRBJ2-2 and V is TRBV10-1; TRBD1 is a possible D gene (5 bases). The V end lost 4 bases, the J end lost 8 bases, and 11 bases lay between the germline ends. CDR1 is WNHNN, CDR2 SYGVQD, per germline (reference sequence). The CDR3 covers 13 residues. The CDR3 DNA reads TGCGCCAGCAGTGCCTGGGGCACAGGGGAGCTGTTTTTT. Translating gives CASSAWGTGELFF.

The chain links TRBV7-9 to TRBJ2-3; D is perhaps TRBD1 or TRBD2 (5 bases each). In germline, CDR1 is SEHNR, CDR2 FQNEAQ (reference sequence). This CDR3 has 16 residues. The V end was cut by 5 bases, the J end by 3 bases, with 18 bases between. CDR3 nucleotides: TGTGCCAGCAGCCGCCCATTGGGGGTCAGTACAGATACGCAGTATTTT. Protein: CASSRPLGVSTDTQYF.

V gene TRBV15 combines with J gene TRBJ1-3, with D unresolved. The CDR3 runs 14 residues. V was clipped by 8 bases and J by 0 bases, with 11 bases between them. The germline gives CDR1 LNHNV, CDR2 YYDKDF (reference sequence). DNA of the CDR3: TGTGCCACCGAGAAGGCGCACTCTGGAAACACCATATATTTT. Its protein is CATEKAHSGNTIYF.

The chain carries TRBV27 and TRBJ2-5; 8 bases align to TRBD2. With 1 base clipped from V and 4 bases from J, the junction kept 5 bases outside the gene matches. Germline V gene sequence: CDR1 MNHEY, CDR2 SMNVEV (reference sequence). The CDR3 spans 15 residues. CDR3 sequence reads: CASSLWGLAGETQYF. In DNA, the CDR3 is TGTGCCAGCAGTTTATGGGGGCTAGCGGGAGAGACCCAGTACTTC.

The rearrangement links TRBV6-2 or TRBV6-3 to TRBJ1-2, with D uncertain. V lost 2 bases to trimming and J lost 6 bases, with 7 bases between them. CDR3 length equals 12 residues. Germline V gene lookup returns CDR1 MNHEY and CDR2 SVGEGT. CDR3 DNA: TGTGCCAGCAGTTACCGAGGCAATGGCTACACCTTC. As protein: CASSYRGNGYTF.

The V gene is TRBV18, the J gene TRBJ1-5, with 7 bases that match TRBD1. The CDR3 spans 15 residues. V gave up 6 bases and J gave up 5 bases; unmatched junction bases: 10. Germline V CDR1 and CDR2: KGHSH, LQKENI. For the CDR3, the DNA is TGTGCCAGCTCGGCAAGACAGGGTGGGGATCAGCCCCAGCATTTT. Protein product: CASSARQGGDQPQHF. The complete variable domain, with remaining parts taken from reference TRBV18 and TRBJ1-5, reads NAGVMQNPRHLVRRRGQEARLRCSPMKGHSHVYWYRQLPEEGLKFMVYLQKENIIDESGMPKERFSAEFPKEGPSILRIQQVVRGDSAAYFCASSARQGGDQPQHFGDGTRLSIL.

In nucleotides, the CDR3 is TGTGCCAGCAGTTTAGGGGGCGGTAGCAATCAGCCCCAGCATTTT. Protein: CASSLGGGSNQPQHF. The rearrangement uses TRBV27 and TRBJ1-5; D possibly corresponds to TRBD1 (6 bases). Trimming left V 2 bases short and J 0 bases short, with 8 bases between. The CDR3 covers 15 residues. Germline CDR1 MNHEY, CDR2 SMNVEV (reference sequence).

The V call is TRBV28, the J call TRBJ1-2; D is perhaps TRBD1 (6 bases). In germline, CDR1 is MDHEN, CDR2 SYDVKM. Deletions cut 9 bases from V and 2 bases from J, with 10 bases between. The CDR3 sequence is 12 residues long. The chain's CDR3 is CASAGTNYGYTF. In DNA, the CDR3 is TGTGCCAGTGCGGGGACAAACTATGGCTACACCTTC.

A single count supports this clone. This rearrangement joins TRBV5-6 to TRBJ2-1; tentatively, D is TRBD1 or TRBD2 (5 bases each). V lost 4 bases to trimming and J lost 0 bases, with 11 bases between them. The CDR3 consists of 15 residues. CDR1 is SGHDT and CDR2 is YYEEEE in the germline V gene. The CDR3 sequence is CASSLGPHSYNEQFF. Here the CDR3 DNA reads TGTGCCAGCAGCCTGGGACCCCACTCCTACAATGAGCAGTTCTTC.

This sequence joins TRBV5-6 and TRBJ1-2, with D possibly TRBD1 on 6 matching bases. The germline CDR1 and CDR2 sequences are SGHDT and YYEEEE. The CDR3 runs to 14 residues. Between the trimmed V and J ends, which lost 4 bases and 4 bases, there was a span of 14 bases. The CDR3 region has the DNA TGTGCCAGCAGCACTTCCGACAGGTCCTATGGCTACACCTTC. This gives the protein CASSTSDRSYGYTF.

V is TRBV5-5 and J is TRBJ2-7, with D possibly TRBD2 on 5 matching bases. Germline V gives CDR1 SGHKS, CDR2 YYEKEE (reference sequence). V was pared by 2 bases and J by 2 bases, with 11 bases between. CDR3 size: 14 residues. CDR3 bases: TGTGCCAGCAGCTTTCGAAACGGGGCCTACGAGCAGTACTTC. Translated: CASSFRNGAYEQYF. Together with reference TRBV5-5 and TRBJ2-7, the CDR3 gives the full variable domain: DAGVTQSPTHLIKTRGQQVTLRCSPISGHKSVSWYQQVLGQGPQFIFQYYEKEERGRGNFPDRFSARQFPNYSSELNVNALLLGDSALYLCASSFRNGAYEQYFGPGTRLTVT.

Concerning this clone: The same CDR3 can be traced to other DNA sequences in this sample. The V gene is TRBV18, the J gene TRBJ2-4, with D possibly matching TRBD2 (6 bases). Trimming cost V 0 bases and J 4 bases, with 10 bases left between them. CDR1 and CDR2 from the germline V gene are KGHSH and LQKENI. The CDR3 totals 15 residues. CDR3 nucleotides: TGTGCCAGCTCACCACCCGGCGGGGCTAAAAACATTCAGTACTTC. It yields the protein CASSPPGGAKNIQYF.

This clone was observed once. The J gene is TRBJ1-4, the V gene TRBV18; 11 positions match TRBD1. Per the germline V gene, CDR1 is KGHSH and CDR2 is LQKENI. The CDR3 is made up of 15 amino acids. Trimming at V came to 3 bases and at J to 8 bases, leaving 5 bases not matched to a gene. The CDR3 loop is CASSPPGQGAEKLFF. The CDR3 DNA reads TGTGCCAGCTCACCCCCCGGACAGGGGGCAGAAAAACTGTTTTTT. Variable domain in full (rest from reference TRBV18 and TRBJ1-4): NAGVMQNPRHLVRRRGQEARLRCSPMKGHSHVYWYRQLPEEGLKFMVYLQKENIIDESGMPKERFSAEFPKEGPSILRIQQVVRGDSAAYFCASSPPGQGAEKLFFGSGTQLSVL.

V usage is TRBV6-1 and J usage is TRBJ1-2; D unclear. V lost 0 bases and J 0 bases, leaving 5 bases between the germline ends. CDR3 length: 14 residues. The V gene's germline CDR1 is MNHNS and CDR2 SASEGT. The CDR3 DNA reads as TGTGCCAGCAGTGAAGCGTTCGCTAACTATGGCTACACCTTC. This encodes CASSEAFANYGYTF.

V is TRBV19 and J is TRBJ1-6; D not resolved. Trimming removed 3 bases from V and 6 bases from J, with 9 bases in between. The CDR3 sequence is 14 residues long. Germline V gene sequence: CDR1 LNHDA, CDR2 SQIVND (reference sequence). This chain's CDR3 is CASSIRSFNSPLHF. For the CDR3, the DNA is TGTGCCAGTAGTATCCGGAGTTTTAATTCACCCCTCCACTTT.

This clone was seen only a few times. The CDR3 loop reads CASSLKFSNQPQHF. In nucleotides, the CDR3 is TGTGCCAGCAGTCTGAAATTTAGCAATCAGCCCCAGCATTTT. The chain recombines TRBV7-3 with TRBJ1-5, with D uncertain. This CDR3 region has 14 residues. V lost 6 bases to trimming and J lost 0 bases, with 9 bases between them. The germline V gene encodes CDR1 SGHTA and CDR2 FQGTGA. Drawing the rest from reference TRBV7-3 and TRBJ1-5, the complete variable domain is GAGVSQTPSNKVTEKGKYVELRCDPISGHTALYWYRQSLGQGPEFLIYFQGTGAADDSGLPNDRFFAVRPEGSVSTLKIQRTERGDSAVYLCASSLKFSNQPQHFGDGTRLSIL.

CDR3 nucleotide sequence: TGTGCCAGTATGAGGCTAGCGGGAGGGAATGAGCAGTTCTTC. Amino acid sequence: CASMRLAGGNEQFF. This sequence joins TRBV19 and TRBJ2-1, with 12 bases lining up with TRBD2. The CDR3 contains 14 residues. Germline assignment: CDR1 LNHDA and CDR2 SQIVND (reference sequence). The V and J ends lost 7 bases and 7 bases, in that order; junction bases with no gene match: 5.

Concerning this clone itself: A read error may account for a junction end that differs from germline. The chain is built from TRBV6-2 or TRBV6-3 and TRBJ2-1, with TRBD2 matching over 8 bases. CDR1 and CDR2 (germline): MNHEY, SVGEGT. This CDR3 spans 17 amino acids. CDR3 in amino acids: CASTYLQRGSSYNEQFF. CDR3 bases: TGTGCCAGCACTTACCTTCAGCGGGGGAGCTCCTACAATGAGCAGTTCTTC.

The rearrangement joins TRBV9 to TRBJ1-4; TRBD1 is a possible D gene (5 bases). CDR3 length: 17 amino acids. In germline, CDR1 is SGDLS, CDR2 YYNGEE. The V end was cut by 5 bases, the J end by 5 bases, with 22 bases between. The DNA for the CDR3 is TGTGCCAGCAGTGCCGGGGCCAGCCTCTATACCAATGAAAAACTGTTTTTT. Amino acids: CASSAGASLYTNEKLFF.

The chain combines TRBV9 with TRBJ2-5, with 9 nucleotides matching TRBD2. The CDR3 length is 14 residues. In germline, CDR1 is SGDLS, CDR2 YYNGEE. The V segment lost 3 bases and the J segment 2 bases; nucleotides outside the gene matches: 2. The CDR3 coding sequence is TGTGCCAGCAGCGCTAGCGGGGCTCAAGAGACCCAGTACTTC. Protein product: CASSASGAQETQYF.